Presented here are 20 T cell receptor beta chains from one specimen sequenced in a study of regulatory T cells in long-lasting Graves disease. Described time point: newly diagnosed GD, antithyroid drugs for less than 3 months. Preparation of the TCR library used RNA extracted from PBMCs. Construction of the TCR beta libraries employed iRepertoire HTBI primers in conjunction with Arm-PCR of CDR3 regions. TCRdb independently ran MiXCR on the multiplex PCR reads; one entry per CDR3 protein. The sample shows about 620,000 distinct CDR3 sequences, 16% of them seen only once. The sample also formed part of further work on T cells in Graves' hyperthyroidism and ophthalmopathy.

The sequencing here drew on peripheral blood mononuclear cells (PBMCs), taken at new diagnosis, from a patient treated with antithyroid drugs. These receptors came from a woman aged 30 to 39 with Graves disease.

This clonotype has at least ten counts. CDR3 nucleotides: TGTGCCAGCAGTGATTATGGGTATGGCTACACCTTC. It yields the protein CASSDYGYGYTF. The V and J genes are TRBV2 and TRBJ1-2, with D unresolved. Per germline, CDR1 SNHLY and CDR2 FYNNEI. There are 12 residues in the CDR3. Trimming shortened V by 3 bases and J by 5 bases, and 7 bases separated the two germline ends.

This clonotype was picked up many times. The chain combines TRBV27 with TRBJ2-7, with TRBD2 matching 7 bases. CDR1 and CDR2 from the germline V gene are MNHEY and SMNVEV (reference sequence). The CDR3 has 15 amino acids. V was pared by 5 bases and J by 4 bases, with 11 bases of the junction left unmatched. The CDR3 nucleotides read TGTGCCAGCAGTCCCCGCGGTACTAGCGTGTACGAGCAGTACTTC. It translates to CASSPRGTSVYEQYF.

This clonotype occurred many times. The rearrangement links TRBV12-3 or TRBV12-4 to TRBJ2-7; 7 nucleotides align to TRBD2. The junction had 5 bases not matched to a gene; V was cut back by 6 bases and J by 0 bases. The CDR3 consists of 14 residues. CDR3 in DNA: TGTGCCAGCAGGAGGGGCGGGAGCTCCTACGAGCAGTACTTC. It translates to CASRRGGSSYEQYF.

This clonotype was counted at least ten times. CDR3 sequence (DNA): TGTGCCAGCAGCACGACAGGGTTTCGAGCTTTCTTT. Translating gives CASSTTGFRAFF. V usage is TRBV28 and J usage is TRBJ1-1; 7 bases are a match to TRBD1. V dropped 6 bases and J dropped 10; count of bases not matched to a gene: 8. Germline V CDR1 and CDR2: MDHEN, SYDVKM. The CDR3 contains 12 residues.

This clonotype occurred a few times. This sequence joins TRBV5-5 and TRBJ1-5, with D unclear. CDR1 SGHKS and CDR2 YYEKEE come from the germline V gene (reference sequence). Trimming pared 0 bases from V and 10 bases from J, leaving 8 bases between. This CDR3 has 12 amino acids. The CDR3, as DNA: TGTGCCAGCAGCTTGGAGGGCGGACCCCAGCATTTT. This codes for CASSLEGGPQHF.

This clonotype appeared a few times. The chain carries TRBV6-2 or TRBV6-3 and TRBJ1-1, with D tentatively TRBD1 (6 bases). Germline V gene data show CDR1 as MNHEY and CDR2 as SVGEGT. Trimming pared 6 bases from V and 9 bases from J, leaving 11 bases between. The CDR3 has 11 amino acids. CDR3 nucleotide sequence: TGTGCCAGCAGGGATACAGGGAAAGCTTTCTTT. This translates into CASRDTGKAFF.

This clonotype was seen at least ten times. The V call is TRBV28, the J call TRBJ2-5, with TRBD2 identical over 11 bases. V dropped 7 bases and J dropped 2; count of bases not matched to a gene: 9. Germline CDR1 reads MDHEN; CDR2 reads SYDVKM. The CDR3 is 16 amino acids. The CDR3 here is CASKSTGLAVQETQYF. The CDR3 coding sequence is TGTGCCAGCAAATCAACGGGACTAGCGGTTCAAGAGACCCAGTACTTC.

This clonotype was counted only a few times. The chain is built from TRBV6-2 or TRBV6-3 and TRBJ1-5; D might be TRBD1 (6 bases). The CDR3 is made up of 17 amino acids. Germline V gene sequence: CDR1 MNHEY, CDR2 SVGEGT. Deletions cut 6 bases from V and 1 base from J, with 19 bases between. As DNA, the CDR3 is TGTGCCAGCAGAGACCGGGGGGGCGGGGGGAGCAATCAGCCCCAGCATTTT. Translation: CASRDRGGGGSNQPQHF.

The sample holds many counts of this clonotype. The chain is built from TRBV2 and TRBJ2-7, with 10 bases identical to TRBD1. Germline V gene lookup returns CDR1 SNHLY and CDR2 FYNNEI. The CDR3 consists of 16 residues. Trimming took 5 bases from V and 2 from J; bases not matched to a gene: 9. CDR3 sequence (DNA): TGTGCCAGCAGTCCACAAGGACAGGGGGGTCCCTACGAGCAGTACTTC. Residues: CASSPQGQGGPYEQYF.

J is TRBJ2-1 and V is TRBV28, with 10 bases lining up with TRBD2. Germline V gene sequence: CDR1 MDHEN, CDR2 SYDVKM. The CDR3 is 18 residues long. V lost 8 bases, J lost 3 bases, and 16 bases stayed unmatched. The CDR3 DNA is TGTGCCAGCCGTCAATCCAGCGGGAGGGCCCGGGGCTACAATGAGCAGTTCTTC. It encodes CASRQSSGRARGYNEQFF.

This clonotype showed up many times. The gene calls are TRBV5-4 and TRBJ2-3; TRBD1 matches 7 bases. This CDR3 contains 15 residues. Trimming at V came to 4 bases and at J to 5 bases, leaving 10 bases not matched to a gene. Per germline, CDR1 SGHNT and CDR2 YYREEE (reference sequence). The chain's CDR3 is CASSRPTGSEDTQYF. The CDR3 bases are TGTGCCAGCAGCCGTCCGACAGGGTCGGAAGATACGCAGTATTTT.

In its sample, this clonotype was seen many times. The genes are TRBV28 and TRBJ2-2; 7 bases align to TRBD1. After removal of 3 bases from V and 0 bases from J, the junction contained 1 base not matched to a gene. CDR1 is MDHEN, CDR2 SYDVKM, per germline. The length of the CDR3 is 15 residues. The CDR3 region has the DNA TGTGCCAGCAGTTTGACAGGGACGAACACCGGGGAGCTGTTTTTT. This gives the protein CASSLTGTNTGELFF.

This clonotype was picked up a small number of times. The CDR3 protein is CSVEGTLDGRYNEQFF. The CDR3, as DNA: TGCAGCGTTGAGGGGACACTTGACGGGCGGTACAATGAGCAGTTCTTC. The genes are TRBV29-1 and TRBJ2-1; weak D call: TRBD1 (6 bases). This CDR3 contains 16 residues. Germline CDR1 SQVTM, CDR2 ANQGSEA. V was trimmed by 3 bases and J by 4 bases, leaving 19 bases between them.

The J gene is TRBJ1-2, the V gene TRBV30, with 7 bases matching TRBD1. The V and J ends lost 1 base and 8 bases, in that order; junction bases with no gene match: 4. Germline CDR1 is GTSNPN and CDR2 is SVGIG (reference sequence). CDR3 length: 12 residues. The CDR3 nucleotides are TGTGCCTGGAGTGAGGGGGCTGGCGGCTACACCTTC. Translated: CAWSEGAGGYTF.

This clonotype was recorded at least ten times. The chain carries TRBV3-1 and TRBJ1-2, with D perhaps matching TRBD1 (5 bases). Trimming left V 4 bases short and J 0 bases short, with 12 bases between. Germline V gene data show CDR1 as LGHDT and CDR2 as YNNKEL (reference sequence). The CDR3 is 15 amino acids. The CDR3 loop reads CASSRGTVANYGYTF. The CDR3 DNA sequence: TGTGCCAGCAGCCGCGGGACGGTGGCTAACTATGGCTACACCTTC.

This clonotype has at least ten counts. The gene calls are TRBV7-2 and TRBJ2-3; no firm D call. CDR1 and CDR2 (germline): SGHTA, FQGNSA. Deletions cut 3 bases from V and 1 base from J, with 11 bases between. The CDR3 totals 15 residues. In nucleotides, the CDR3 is TGTGCCAGCAGCTTTGACGGGCTACGCACAGATACGCAGTATTTT. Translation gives CASSFDGLRTDTQYF.

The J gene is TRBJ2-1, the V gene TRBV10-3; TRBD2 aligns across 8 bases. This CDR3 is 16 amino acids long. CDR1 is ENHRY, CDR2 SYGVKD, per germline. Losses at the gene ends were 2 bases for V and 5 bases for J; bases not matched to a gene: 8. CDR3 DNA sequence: TGTGCCATCAGTGAGCAGCGGGAGTTTGATCACAATGAGCAGTTCTTC. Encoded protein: CAISEQREFDHNEQFF.

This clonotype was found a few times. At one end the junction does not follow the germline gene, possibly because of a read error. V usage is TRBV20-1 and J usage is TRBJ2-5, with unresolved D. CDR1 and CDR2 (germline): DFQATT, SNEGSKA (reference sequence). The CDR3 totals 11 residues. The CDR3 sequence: CSARYLETQYF. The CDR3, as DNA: TGCAGTGCTAGATACCTAGAGACCCAATACTTC.

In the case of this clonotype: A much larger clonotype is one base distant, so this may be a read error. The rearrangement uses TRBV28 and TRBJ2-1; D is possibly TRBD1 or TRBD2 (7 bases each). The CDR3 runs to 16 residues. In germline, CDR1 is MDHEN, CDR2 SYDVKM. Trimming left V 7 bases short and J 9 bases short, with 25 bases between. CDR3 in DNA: TGTGCCAGCACTGAGACAGGGCCGGCGGGAGCGAGTGAGCAGTTCTTC. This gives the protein CASTETGPAGASEQFF.

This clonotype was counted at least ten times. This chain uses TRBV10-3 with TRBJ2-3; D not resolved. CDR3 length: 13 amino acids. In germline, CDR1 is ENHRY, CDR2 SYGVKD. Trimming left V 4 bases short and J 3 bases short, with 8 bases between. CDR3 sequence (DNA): TGTGCCATCAGTGCGACCGGTACAGATACGCAGTATTTT. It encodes CAISATGTDTQYF.